The next 16 T cell receptor beta chains were all read from a single sample in a study of blood T cell repertoires in COVID-19. TCRdb's table, derived via immunoSEQ multiplex PCR, lists solely in-frame clones and lacks some. Of 70,000 to 95,000 clones listed, 89% are singletons. The material sequenced was peripheral blood. The receptors come from a woman aged 80 or over with active COVID-19.

J is TRBJ2-7 and V is TRBV4-3; 8 bases agree with TRBD2. The CDR3 has 16 amino acids. Trimming at V came to 0 bases and at J to 4 bases, leaving 8 bases not matched to a gene. The germline V gene encodes CDR1 LGHNA and CDR2 YSLEER. The CDR3 is CASSQEVASGSYEQYF. The DNA for the CDR3 is TGCGCCAGCAGCCAAGAAGTTGCTAGCGGGTCGTACGAGCAGTACTTC.

The chain couples TRBV7-6 to TRBJ2-1, with a possible D match to TRBD2 (8 bases). The CDR3 has 13 amino acids. V dropped 10 bases and J dropped 10 bases, with 20 bases sitting between them. The germline V gene has CDR1 SGHVS and CDR2 FNYEAQ. The CDR3 DNA follows: TGTGCCAACAGGGGCGGGAGGCCCAAGGAGCAGTTCTTC. As protein: CANRGGRPKEQFF.

The genes are TRBV4-2 and TRBJ2-3; no clear D gene. Trimming removed 1 base from V and 0 bases from J, with 20 bases in between. The CDR3 is 19 residues long. From germline, CDR1 is LGHNA and CDR2 YNFKEQ. DNA of the CDR3: TGTGCCAGCAGCCAAGTCCCCTCCCTATTCGACTCTAGCACAGATACGCAGTATTTT. Its protein product is CASSQVPSLFDSSTDTQYF.

The rearrangement links TRBV30 to TRBJ1-1; TRBD1 is a possible D gene (6 bases). Germline lookup yields CDR1 GTSNPN and CDR2 SVGIG (reference sequence). V gave up 3 bases and J gave up 3 bases, with 11 bases separating them. The CDR3 extends over 13 amino acids. The CDR3 spells CAWSKDRYTEAFF. The CDR3 region has the DNA TGTGCCTGGAGCAAAGACAGGTACACTGAAGCTTTCTTT.

V and J are TRBV5-4 and TRBJ2-1; 11 bases fit TRBD2. From germline, CDR1 is SGHNT and CDR2 YYREEE (reference sequence). V lost 3 bases, J lost 10 bases, and 9 bases stayed unmatched. This CDR3 region has 15 residues. The CDR3 coding sequence is TGTGCCAGCAGCTCGTTTAGCGGGAGGGCCGGGGAGCAGTTCTTC. Translated: CASSSFSGRAGEQFF.

This clone was counted only a few times. V gene TRBV6-6 combines with J gene TRBJ2-7; 7 bases match TRBD1. CDR1 and CDR2 (germline): MNHNY, SVGAGI (reference sequence). CDR3 length equals 13 residues. The V and J ends lost 5 bases and 3 bases, in that order; junction bases with no gene match: 4. CDR3 sequence reads: CASSQGTVYEQYF. DNA for the CDR3: TGTGCCAGCAGTCAAGGGACAGTCTACGAGCAGTACTTC.

The J gene is TRBJ2-7, the V gene TRBV6-6, with 12 bases matching TRBD2. The CDR3 runs 16 residues. The germline CDR1 and CDR2 sequences are MNHNY and SVGAGI (reference sequence). Trimming cost V 0 bases and J 2 bases; bases outside gene matches: 2. In DNA form, the CDR3 reads TGTGCCAGCAGTTACTCGTGGACTAGCGGGACCTACGAGCAGTACTTC. Residues: CASSYSWTSGTYEQYF.

The table lists this clone with a count of one. V and J are TRBV11-2 and TRBJ2-2; 8 bases fit TRBD1. The V gene end was trimmed by 5 bases and the J gene end by 1 base; junction bases not matched to a gene: 12. The CDR3 contains 18 residues. CDR1 is SGHAT and CDR2 is FQNNGV in the germline V gene. This CDR3 reads CASSLRQTGTGNTGELFF. DNA for the CDR3: TGTGCCAGCAGCCTCCGACAGACCGGGACAGGGAACACCGGGGAGCTGTTTTTT.

This clone came up once. Written as DNA, the CDR3 is TGTGCCAGCAGCTCAGGACCGGGGTACGAGCAGTACTTC. Protein: CASSSGPGYEQYF. The genes are TRBV7-3 and TRBJ2-7; D may be TRBD2 (5 bases). V was trimmed by 4 bases and J by 4 bases, leaving 11 bases between them. The CDR3 runs to 13 residues. Looked up from germline, CDR1 is SGHTA and CDR2 is FQGTGA.

By frequency in the sample, this clone is medium-sized. This chain joins TRBV7-6 and TRBJ2-1; maybe TRBD1 (6 bases). The CDR3 is 16 residues long. Trimming removed 6 bases from V and 9 bases from J, with 24 bases in between. Per germline, CDR1 SGHVS and CDR2 FNYEAQ. CDR3 protein: CASSSNVGTSLGEQFF. Here the CDR3 DNA reads TGTGCCAGCAGTTCGAACGTCGGGACATCTCTCGGTGAGCAGTTCTTC.

The J gene is TRBJ2-1, the V gene TRBV29-1, with 8 bases matching TRBD1. The trim removed 2 bases at V and 1 base at J, leaving 10 bases unmatched. The CDR3 is 17 residues long. CDR1 SQVTM and CDR2 ANQGSEA come from the germline V gene. The CDR3 loop is CSVETRARGRSYNEQFF. The CDR3 DNA is TGCAGCGTTGAAACCCGGGCCAGGGGGCGGTCCTACAATGAGCAGTTCTTC.

J is TRBJ2-3 and V is TRBV10-3, with TRBD2 identical over 10 bases. With 2 bases clipped from V and 2 bases from J, the junction kept 1 base outside the gene matches. CDR1 and CDR2 from the germline V gene are ENHRY and SYGVKD. This CDR3 spans 15 amino acids. CDR3 loop: CAISELAGVTDTQYF. In nucleotides, the CDR3 is TGTGCCATCAGTGAGCTAGCGGGAGTCACAGATACGCAGTATTTT.

This chain uses TRBV5-6 with TRBJ2-7; 10 bases are a match to TRBD2. The V and J ends lost 3 bases and 3 bases, in that order; junction bases with no gene match: 18. This CDR3 spans 19 amino acids. Germline CDR1 is SGHDT and CDR2 is YYEEEE. CDR3 amino acids: CASSSMISEGLAYYYEQYF. The CDR3 nucleotides read TGTGCCAGCAGCTCAATGATATCAGAGGGACTAGCGTATTACTACGAGCAGTACTTC.

The chain recombines TRBV19 with TRBJ1-1; 7 bases align to TRBD1. Germline CDR1 reads LNHDA; CDR2 reads SQIVND (reference sequence). V lost 6 bases and J lost 4; bases outside the gene matches: 11. The CDR3 has 15 residues. The chain's CDR3 is CASRPDRVRATEAFF. In DNA, the CDR3 is TGTGCCAGTAGACCCGACAGGGTCCGGGCCACTGAAGCTTTCTTT.

This clone was seen just once. The DNA of the CDR3 is TGTGCCAGCTCGACTAGTGAGGATGAGCAGTTCTTC. Amino acid sequence: CASSTSEDEQFF. The chain joins TRBV2 to TRBJ2-1, with a weak D call TRBD2 (6 bases). The length of the CDR3 is 12 residues. Germline CDR1 and CDR2: SNHLY and FYNNEI. The ends were cut back, 8 bases at V and 8 bases at J, with 13 bases in the middle.

The rearrangement links TRBV28 to TRBJ2-3; D uncertain. Germline values: CDR1 MDHEN, CDR2 SYDVKM. V was shortened by 4 bases and J by 1 base, with 15 bases between the two germline ends. This CDR3 is 16 amino acids long. DNA for the CDR3: TGTGCCAGCAGTTATCAAGTGGGCCAAGGCACAGATACGCAGTATTTT. It codes for CASSYQVGQGTDTQYF. Full variable domain (remainder filled in from reference TRBV28 and TRBJ2-3): DVKVTQSSRYLVKRTGEKVFLECVQDMDHENMFWYRQDPGLGLRLIYFSYDVKMKEKGDIPEGYSVSREKKERFSLILESASTNQTSMYLCASSYQVGQGTDTQYFGPGTRLTVL.